This T cell receptor beta chain was documented in a study of response to subunit inactivated influenza vaccine. TCRdb re-analysed the RT-PCR reads in MiXCR, keeping a single row per CDR3 protein. Altogether roughly 550,000 distinct CDR3 sequences are present, 20% to 25% being singletons, with the ten largest covering about 3%. Germline V gene lookup returns CDR1 SGHAT and CDR2 FQNNGV. With 7 bases removed from V and 1 base from J, the gap between germline ends came to 11 bases. CDR3 length equals 14 residues. There are a few counts of this clonotype. This sample was also put to use in a study of T cells expressing NK-cell markers. As that study records: TCR beta cDNA was made by 5'RACE template switching with UMIs. CD3+CD56+NKG2C+, CD3+CD56+NKG2C- and CD3+CD56-NKG2C+ T cells, once sorted, supplied the TCR beta repertoires. The share of CD8+ T cells held by dominant NKG2C+ clonotypes was about 1.0-7.5% in about six donors.

This receptor was taken from a man between 50 and 59 years old who received an inactivated influenza vaccine. Sequencing used CD4+ T cells sorted from PBMCs, obtained approximately 12 days after vaccination. J is TRBJ2-1 and V is TRBV11-2, with D maybe TRBD2 (6 bases). CDR3 sequence: CASTLGGSYNEQFF. In DNA, the CDR3 is TGTGCCAGCACCTTGGGGGGATCCTACAATGAGCAGTTCTTC.